The T cell receptor beta chain described here comes from a study of CD8 T cell repertoires and HIV-1 epitope variants. Overall study: Control wells had CMV/EBV/flu peptides, negative Ebola AY9, or no peptide. Tested: three Gag epitope families, Nef HW9 and YT9. Cultures ran around ten days, with IL-2, IL-7 and IL-15 added on days 3 and 7. 1M T cells were kept uncultured as a baseline.

Sequencing was performed with immunoSEQ multiplex PCR; in TCRdb, only in-frame clones are kept and a portion is missing. Here the sample spans some 5,700 clones, about 70% being singletons. In the case of this clone: Its antigen is as yet unknown.

The junction had 4 bases not matched to a gene; V was cut back by 6 bases and J by 4 bases. The CDR3 extends over 15 amino acids. Germline CDR1 SGHAT, CDR2 FQNNGV. The chain links TRBV11-2 to TRBJ2-3, with 13 bases that match TRBD2. The TCR comes from a male donor with HIV. Sequencing was performed on cultured CD8+ T cells derived from PBMCs. The DNA for the CDR3 is TGTGCCAGCAGATCTGGACTAGCGGGGGCAGATACGCAGTATTTT. It specifies CASRSGLAGADTQYF.